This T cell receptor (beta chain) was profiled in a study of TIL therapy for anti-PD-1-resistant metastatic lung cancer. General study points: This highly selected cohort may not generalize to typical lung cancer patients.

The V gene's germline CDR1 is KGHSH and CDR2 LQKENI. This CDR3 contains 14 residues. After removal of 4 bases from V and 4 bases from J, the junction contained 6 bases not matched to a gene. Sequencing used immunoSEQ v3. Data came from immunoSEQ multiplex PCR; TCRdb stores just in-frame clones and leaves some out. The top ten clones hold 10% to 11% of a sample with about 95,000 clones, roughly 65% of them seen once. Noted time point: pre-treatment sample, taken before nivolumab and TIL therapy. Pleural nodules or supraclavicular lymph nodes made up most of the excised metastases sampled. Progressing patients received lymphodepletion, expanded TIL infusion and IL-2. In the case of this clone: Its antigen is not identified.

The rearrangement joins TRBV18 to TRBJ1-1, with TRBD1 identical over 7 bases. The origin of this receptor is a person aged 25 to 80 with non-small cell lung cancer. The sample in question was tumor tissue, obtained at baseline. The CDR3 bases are TGTGCCAGCTCACACAAACGACAGGGCACTGAAGCTTTCTTT. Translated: CASSHKRQGTEAFF.